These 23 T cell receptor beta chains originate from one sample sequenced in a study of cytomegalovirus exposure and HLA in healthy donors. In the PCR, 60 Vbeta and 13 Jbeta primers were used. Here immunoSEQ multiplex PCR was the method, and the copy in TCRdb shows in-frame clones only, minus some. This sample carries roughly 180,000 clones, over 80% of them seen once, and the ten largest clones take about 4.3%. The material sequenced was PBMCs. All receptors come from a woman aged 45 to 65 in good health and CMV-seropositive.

The DNA for the CDR3 is TGTGCCAGCAGCGGGGGAGGCGCGGGGGACACTGAAGCTTTCTTT. Protein product: CASSGGGAGDTEAFF. The chain carries TRBV9 and TRBJ1-1; TRBD1 might be the D (5 bases). The CDR3 consists of 15 residues. CDR1 is SGDLS and CDR2 is YYNGEE in the germline V gene. The germline V and J ends were trimmed by 3 bases and 3 bases, with 15 bases remaining between them.

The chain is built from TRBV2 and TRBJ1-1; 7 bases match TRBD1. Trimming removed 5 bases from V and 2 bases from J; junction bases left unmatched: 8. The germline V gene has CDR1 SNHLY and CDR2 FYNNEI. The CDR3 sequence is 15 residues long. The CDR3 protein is CASSPSGQLNTEAFF. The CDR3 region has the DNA TGTGCCAGCAGTCCCTCGGGACAGCTTAACACTGAAGCTTTCTTT. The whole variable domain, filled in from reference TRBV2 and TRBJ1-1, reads EPEVTQTPSHQVTQMGQEVILRCVPISNHLYFYWYRQILGQKVEFLVSFYNNEISEKSEIFDDQFSVERPDGSNFTLKIRSTKLEDSAMYFCASSPSGQLNTEAFFGQGTRLTVV.

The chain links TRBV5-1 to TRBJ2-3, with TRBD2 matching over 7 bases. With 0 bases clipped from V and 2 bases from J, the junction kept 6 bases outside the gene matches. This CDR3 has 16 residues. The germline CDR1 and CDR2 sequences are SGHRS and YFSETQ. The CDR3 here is CASSLEGTTNTDTQYF. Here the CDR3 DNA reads TGCGCCAGCAGCTTGGAAGGGACTACCAACACAGATACGCAGTATTTT.

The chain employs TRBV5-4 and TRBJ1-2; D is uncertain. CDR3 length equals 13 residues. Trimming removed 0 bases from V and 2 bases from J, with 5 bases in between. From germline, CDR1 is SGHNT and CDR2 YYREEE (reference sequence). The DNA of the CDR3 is TGTGCCAGCAGCTTGGACCAGAACTATGGCTACACCTTC. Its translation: CASSLDQNYGYTF.

The CDR3 region is CASSQLAGTYNEQFF. The DNA of the CDR3 is TGCGCCAGCAGCCAACTAGCGGGGACTTACAATGAGCAGTTCTTC. The genes are TRBV4-3 and TRBJ2-1; TRBD2 matches 9 bases. Germline CDR1 reads LGHNA; CDR2 reads YSLEER. The CDR3 loop spans 15 amino acids. Trimming took 2 bases from V and 4 from J; bases not matched to a gene: 3.

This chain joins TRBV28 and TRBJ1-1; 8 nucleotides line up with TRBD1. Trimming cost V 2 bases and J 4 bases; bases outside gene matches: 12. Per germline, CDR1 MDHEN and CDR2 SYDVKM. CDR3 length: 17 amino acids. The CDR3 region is CASSLNEGQATSTEAFF. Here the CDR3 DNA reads TGTGCCAGCAGTTTAAATGAGGGACAGGCGACGAGCACTGAAGCTTTCTTT. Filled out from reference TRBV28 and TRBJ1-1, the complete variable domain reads DVKVTQSSRYLVKRTGEKVFLECVQDMDHENMFWYRQDPGLGLRLIYFSYDVKMKEKGDIPEGYSVSREKKERFSLILESASTNQTSMYLCASSLNEGQATSTEAFFGQGTRLTVV.

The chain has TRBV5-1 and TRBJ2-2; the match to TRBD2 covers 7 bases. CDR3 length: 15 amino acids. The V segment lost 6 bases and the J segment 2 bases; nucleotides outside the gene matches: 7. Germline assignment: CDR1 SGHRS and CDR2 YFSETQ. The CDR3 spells CASMTGTTNTGELFF. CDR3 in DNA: TGCGCCAGCATGACCGGGACTACAAACACCGGGGAGCTGTTTTTT.

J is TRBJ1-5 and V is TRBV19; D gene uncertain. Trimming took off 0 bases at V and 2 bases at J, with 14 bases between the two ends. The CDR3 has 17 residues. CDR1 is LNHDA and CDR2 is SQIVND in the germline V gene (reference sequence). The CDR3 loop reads CASSIDLEPAGNQPQHF. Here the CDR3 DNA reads TGTGCCAGTAGTATAGATCTAGAGCCTGCGGGCAATCAGCCCCAGCATTTT.

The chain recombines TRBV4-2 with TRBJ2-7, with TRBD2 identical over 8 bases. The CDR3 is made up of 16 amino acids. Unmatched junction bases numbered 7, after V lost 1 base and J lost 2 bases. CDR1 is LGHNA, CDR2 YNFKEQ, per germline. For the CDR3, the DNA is TGTGCCAGCAGCCAAGGGGCGGGTAGCGGGACCTACGAGCAGTACTTC. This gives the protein CASSQGAGSGTYEQYF.

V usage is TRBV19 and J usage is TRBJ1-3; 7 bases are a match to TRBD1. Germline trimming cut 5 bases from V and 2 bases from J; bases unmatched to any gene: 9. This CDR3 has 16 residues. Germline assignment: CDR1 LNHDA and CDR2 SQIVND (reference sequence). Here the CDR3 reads CASSDSTGTAGNTIYF. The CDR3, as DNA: TGTGCCAGTAGTGACTCCACCGGGACAGCTGGAAACACCATATATTTT.

The CDR3 reads CASSKEGRQGAVSNQPQHF. In DNA form, the CDR3 reads TGTGCCAGCAGCAAAGAGGGTCGACAGGGGGCCGTTAGCAATCAGCCCCAGCATTTT. This chain links TRBV21-1 with TRBJ1-5; TRBD1, the D gene given by the table, was not confirmed from the DNA. TRBV21-1 is a pseudogene locus. The CDR3 extends over 19 amino acids.

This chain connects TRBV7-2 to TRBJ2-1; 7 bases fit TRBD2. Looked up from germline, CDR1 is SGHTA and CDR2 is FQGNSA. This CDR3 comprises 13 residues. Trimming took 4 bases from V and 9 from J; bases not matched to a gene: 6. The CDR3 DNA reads TGTGCCAGCAGCTGGCGGGAGTCGGGTGAGCAGTTCTTC. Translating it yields CASSWRESGEQFF.

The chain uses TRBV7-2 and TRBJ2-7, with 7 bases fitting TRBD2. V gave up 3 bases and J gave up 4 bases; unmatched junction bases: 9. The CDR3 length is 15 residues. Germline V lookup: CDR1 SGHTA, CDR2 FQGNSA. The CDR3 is CASSFGSSGQYEQYF. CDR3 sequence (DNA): TGTGCCAGCAGCTTTGGTAGTAGCGGGCAGTACGAGCAGTACTTC.

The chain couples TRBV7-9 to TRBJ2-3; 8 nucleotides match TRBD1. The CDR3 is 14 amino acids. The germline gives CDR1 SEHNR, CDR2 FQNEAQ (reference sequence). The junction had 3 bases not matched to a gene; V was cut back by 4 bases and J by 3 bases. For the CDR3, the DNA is TGTGCCAGCAGCTCTCGACAGGGGACAGATACGCAGTATTTT. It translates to CASSSRQGTDTQYF.

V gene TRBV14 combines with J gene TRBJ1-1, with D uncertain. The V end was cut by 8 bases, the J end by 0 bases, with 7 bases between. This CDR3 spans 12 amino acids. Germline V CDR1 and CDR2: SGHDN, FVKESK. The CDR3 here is CASSQMNTEAFF. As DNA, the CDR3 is TGTGCCAGCTCACAGATGAACACTGAAGCTTTCTTT.

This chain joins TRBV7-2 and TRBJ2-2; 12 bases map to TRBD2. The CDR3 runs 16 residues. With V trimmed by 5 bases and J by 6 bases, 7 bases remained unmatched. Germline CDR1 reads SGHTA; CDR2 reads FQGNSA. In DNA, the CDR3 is TGTGCCAGCAGCCTAGATCTAGCGGGGGGGGCCGGGGAGCTGTTTTTT. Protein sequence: CASSLDLAGGAGELFF.

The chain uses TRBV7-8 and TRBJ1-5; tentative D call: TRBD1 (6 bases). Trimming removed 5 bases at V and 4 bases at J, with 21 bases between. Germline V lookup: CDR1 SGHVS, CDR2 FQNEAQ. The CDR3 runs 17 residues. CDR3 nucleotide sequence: TGTGCCAGCAGCCAGCCCGAAAACAGGGAGGGGAATCAGCCCCAGCATTTT. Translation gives CASSQPENREGNQPQHF. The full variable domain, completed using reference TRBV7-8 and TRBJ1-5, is GAGVSQSPRYKVAKRGQDVALRCDPISGHVSLFWYQQALGQGPEFLTYFQNEAQLDKSGLPSDRFFAERPEGSVSTLKIQRTQQEDSAVYLCASSQPENREGNQPQHFGDGTRLSIL.

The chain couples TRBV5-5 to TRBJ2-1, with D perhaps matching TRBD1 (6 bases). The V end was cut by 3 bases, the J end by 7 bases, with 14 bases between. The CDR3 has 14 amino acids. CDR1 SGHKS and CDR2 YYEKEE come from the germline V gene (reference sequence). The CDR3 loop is CASSSRPDRNEQFF. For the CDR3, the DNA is TGTGCCAGCAGCTCCCGGCCGGACAGAAATGAGCAGTTCTTC.

DNA for the CDR3: TGTGCCAGTAGCCCTACAGGGGGCCGGTATGAGCAGTTCTTC. Amino acid sequence: CASSPTGGRYEQFF. The chain carries TRBV19 and TRBJ2-1; 9 bases fit TRBD1. The germline V gene encodes CDR1 LNHDA and CDR2 SQIVND (reference sequence). The CDR3 length is 14 residues. J gave up 8 bases and V 6 bases, and 8 bases lay outside the gene matches. The full variable domain, with the rest looked up from reference TRBV19 and TRBJ2-1, is DGGITQSPKYLFRKEGQNVTLSCEQNLNHDAMYWYRQDPGQGLRLIYYSQIVNDFQKGDIAEGYSVSREKKESFPLTVTSAQKNPTAFYLCASSPTGGRYEQFFGPGTRLTVL.

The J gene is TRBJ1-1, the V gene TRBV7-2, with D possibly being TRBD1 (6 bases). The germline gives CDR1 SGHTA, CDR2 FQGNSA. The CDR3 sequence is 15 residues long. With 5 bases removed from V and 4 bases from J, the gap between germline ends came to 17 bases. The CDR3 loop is CASSPEGGRITEAFF. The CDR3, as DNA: TGTGCCAGCAGCCCCGAGGGGGGGCGTATCACTGAAGCTTTCTTT.

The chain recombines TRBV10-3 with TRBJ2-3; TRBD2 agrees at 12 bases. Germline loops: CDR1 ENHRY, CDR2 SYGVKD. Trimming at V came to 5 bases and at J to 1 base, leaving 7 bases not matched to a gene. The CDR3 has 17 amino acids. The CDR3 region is CAISMSSGRGGTDTQYF. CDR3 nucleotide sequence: TGTGCCATCAGTATGTCTAGCGGGAGGGGAGGCACAGATACGCAGTATTTT.

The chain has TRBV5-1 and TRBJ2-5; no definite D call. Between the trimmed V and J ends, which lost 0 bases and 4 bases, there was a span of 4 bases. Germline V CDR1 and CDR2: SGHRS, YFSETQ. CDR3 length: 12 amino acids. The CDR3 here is CASSLDIETQYF. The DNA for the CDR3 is TGCGCCAGCAGCTTGGATATAGAGACCCAGTACTTC.

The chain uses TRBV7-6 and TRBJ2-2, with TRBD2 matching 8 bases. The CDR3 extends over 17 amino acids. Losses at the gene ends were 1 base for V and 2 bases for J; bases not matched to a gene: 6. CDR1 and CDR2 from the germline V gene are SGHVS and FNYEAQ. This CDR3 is CASSLEGAGANTGELFF. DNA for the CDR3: TGTGCCAGCAGCTTAGAGGGAGCGGGAGCAAACACCGGGGAGCTGTTTTTT.